The next 4 T cell receptor beta chains were all read from a single sample in a study of vaccination effects on CD4 cells after COVID-19. Produced via immunoSEQ multiplex PCR; TCRdb's table is partial and in-frame only. The sample holds tens of thousands of clones; around 81% are singletons and the top ten take less than 3%. Antigens of these TCRs are unknown. ViraFEST used viral peptide pools to expand antigen-specific CD4+ T cells before sequencing. At the end of about ten days of culture, CD4+ T cells were isolated. This specimen consisted of CD4+ T cells from PBMCs cultured with HCoV-229E spike peptides, obtained before COVID-19 vaccination. All receptors derive from a human donor who received a COVID-19 vaccine.

This clone was seen more than once but under ten times. In DNA, the CDR3 is TGTGCCAGCAGGAGGGACAGGAACTATGGCTACACCTTC. Its translation is CASRRDRNYGYTF. V gene TRBV7-2 combines with J gene TRBJ1-2; 8 bases line up with TRBD1. The CDR3 has 13 residues. V was clipped by 6 bases and J by 2 bases; unmatched bases: 2. CDR1 is SGHTA, CDR2 FQGNSA, per germline.

The chain combines TRBV11-3 with TRBJ1-1, with TRBD1 as a possible D gene (5 bases). Trimming pared 5 bases from V and 4 bases from J, leaving 14 bases between. This CDR3 region has 14 residues. The germline V gene has CDR1 SGHNT and CDR2 YENEEA. CDR3 sequence reads: CASSPGGGSTEAFF. The CDR3, as DNA: TGTGCCAGCAGCCCGGGGGGGGGTTCCACTGAAGCTTTCTTT.

The CDR3: CSARRDTIYF. Here the CDR3 DNA reads TGCAGTGCGCGTCGCGACACCATATATTTT. V gene TRBV20-1 combines with J gene TRBJ1-3; D gene unclear. The germline V gene encodes CDR1 DFQATT and CDR2 SNEGSKA (reference sequence). There are 10 residues in the CDR3. Trimming pared 6 bases from V and 8 bases from J, leaving 8 bases between.

The chain uses TRBV11-1 and TRBJ2-3, with 8 bases identical to TRBD1. The CDR3 is 16 residues long. The trim removed 2 bases at V and 4 bases at J, leaving 8 bases unmatched. Germline assignment: CDR1 SGHAT and CDR2 FQDESV (reference sequence). As DNA, the CDR3 is TGTGCCAGCAGCTTATCCCCGCCAGGGGGCCCAGATACGCAGTATTTT. It encodes CASSLSPPGGPDTQYF.